Listed below are T cell receptor beta chains from one sample, sequenced in a study of T cells in Graves' hyperthyroidism and ophthalmopathy. MiXCR was run by TCRdb on the multiplex PCR reads, yielding one entry per CDR3 protein. The table includes 600,000 or so distinct CDR3 sequences, 14% detected once. The sequencing input was blood. These receptors all come from a woman aged 50 to 65 with Graves' ophthalmopathy. The CDR3 runs from the conserved cysteine through the conserved F or W. The order of the fields is clone size, V gene, CDR3 protein. Size values are once, few and many counts, or a class for expanded clones, and some rows have none.

- | TRBV12-3/TRBV12-4 | CASSLGWGVQETQYF
- | TRBV19 | CASSLPRTSGGHNEQFF
many | TRBV28 | CASSRQGAETQYF
few | TRBV7-3 | CASSLSGHNNSPLHF
once | TRBV4-3 | CASSVRDRTLTEAFF
few | TRBV19 | CASKVPPGQGVVDTQYF
many | TRBV20-1 | CSARDRLAGGLPANTGELFF
few | TRBV19 | CASSIREALDEQFF
- | TRBV5-1 | CASSSTGETNTGELFF
many | TRBV7-2 | CASSSRVRNGYTF